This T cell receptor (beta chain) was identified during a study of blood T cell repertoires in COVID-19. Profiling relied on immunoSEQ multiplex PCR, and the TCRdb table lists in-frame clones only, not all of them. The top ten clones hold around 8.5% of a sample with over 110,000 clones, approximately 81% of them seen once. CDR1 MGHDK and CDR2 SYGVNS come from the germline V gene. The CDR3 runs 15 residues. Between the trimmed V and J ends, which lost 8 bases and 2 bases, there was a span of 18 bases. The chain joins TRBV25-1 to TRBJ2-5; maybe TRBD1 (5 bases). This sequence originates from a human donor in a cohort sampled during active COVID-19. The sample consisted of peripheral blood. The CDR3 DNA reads TGTGCCAGCTCTAACGGCAGGGTTCAGCAAGAGACCCAGTACTTC. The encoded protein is CASSNGRVQQETQYF.